Presented here are 18 T cell receptor beta chains from one specimen sequenced in a study of T-cell memory formation after mild COVID-19. TCRdb itself ran the 5' RACE reads through MiXCR, one entry per CDR3 protein. The sample holds approximately 400,000 distinct CDR3 sequences; approximately 19% are singletons and the top ten take roughly 21%. The specimen was PBMCs or a T cell subset sorted from them (not recorded which). The origin of the receptors is a man aged 18 to 29 who had mild COVID-19 (a few samples of this study predate the infection). Cell type and time point are not known.

This clonotype showed up just a few times. This rearrangement joins TRBV7-2 to TRBJ2-3; D is undetermined. V was clipped by 2 bases and J by 3 bases, with 6 bases between them. Germline V gene lookup returns CDR1 SGHTA and CDR2 FQGNSA. The CDR3 is 13 residues long. The CDR3 DNA sequence: TGTGCCAGCAGCTTATACCGAACAGATACGCAGTATTTT. Encoded protein: CASSLYRTDTQYF.

This clonotype appeared a few times. The rearrangement links TRBV5-5 to TRBJ2-4, with D hard to call. In germline, CDR1 is SGHKS, CDR2 YYEKEE (reference sequence). Trimming stripped 5 bases from V and 1 base from J, with 4 bases between. This CDR3 has 12 amino acids. CDR3 protein: CASSNAKNIQYF. In nucleotides, the CDR3 is TGTGCCAGCAGTAATGCCAAAAACATTCAGTACTTC.

This clonotype was counted between two and nine times. The genes are TRBV12-3 or TRBV12-4 and TRBJ1-1; D unclear. This CDR3 contains 14 residues. Trimming shortened V by 5 bases and J by 4 bases, and 14 bases separated the two germline ends. DNA for the CDR3: TGTGCCAGCAGTGCCGGACCGCCGAGCACTGAAGCTTTCTTT. Its translation is CASSAGPPSTEAFF.

This chain uses TRBV5-4 with TRBJ2-6; 9 bases agree with TRBD1. This CDR3 has 19 amino acids. Germline-derived CDR1 and CDR2 are SGHNT and YYREEE (reference sequence). The J segment lost 3 bases and the V segment lost 0 bases, leaving 10 bases of the junction unmatched. The CDR3 sequence: CASSLDPGQGPFGANVLTF. For the CDR3, the DNA is TGTGCCAGCAGCTTGGATCCGGGACAGGGTCCTTTTGGGGCCAACGTCCTGACTTTC. Combining the CDR3 with reference TRBV5-4 and TRBJ2-6 gives the whole variable domain ETGVTQSPTHLIKTRGQQVTLRCSSQSGHNTVSWYQQALGQGPQFIFQYYREEENGRGNFPPRFSGLQFPNYSSELNVNALELDDSALYLCASSLDPGQGPFGANVLTFGAGSRLTVL.

The V and J genes are TRBV4-3 and TRBJ2-5; TRBD1 agrees at 7 bases. Trimming at V came to 0 bases and at J to 5 bases, leaving 6 bases not matched to a gene. The CDR3 has 15 amino acids. Germline CDR1 is LGHNA and CDR2 is YSLEER. This CDR3 reads CASSQERFRGETQYF. In nucleotides, the CDR3 is TGCGCCAGCAGCCAAGAGAGGTTCAGGGGGGAGACCCAGTACTTC.

In regard to this clonotype: This may come from a read error, since a much larger clone is one base off. V gene TRBV7-2 combines with J gene TRBJ1-5, with D perhaps matching TRBD1 (6 bases). The CDR3 length is 14 residues. The germline V gene encodes CDR1 SGHTA and CDR2 FQGNSA. In DNA form, the CDR3 reads TGTGCCAGCAGCATGGGGGGGGGCTTTCAGCACCAGCATTTT. Translation: CASSMGGGFQHQHF.

The chain has TRBV7-2 and TRBJ1-4; TRBD1 aligns across 7 bases. Germline V gene lookup returns CDR1 SGHTA and CDR2 FQGNSA. The CDR3 totals 15 residues. V shed 5 bases, J shed 8 bases, and the junction held 11 bases outside the gene matches. CDR3 protein: CASSRGGAGEEKLFF. The CDR3 nucleotides read TGTGCCAGCAGCAGAGGGGGCGCCGGAGAAGAAAAACTGTTTTTT.

Ten or more counts support this clonotype. The chain recombines TRBV7-9 with TRBJ2-5; 7 bases line up with TRBD1. Germline CDR1 and CDR2: SEHNR and FQNEAQ (reference sequence). The junction had 11 bases not matched to a gene; V was cut back by 2 bases and J by 5 bases. The CDR3 sequence is 16 residues long. CDR3 protein: CASSLLRDLGGETQYF. The CDR3 DNA reads as TGTGCCAGCAGCTTATTAAGGGATCTAGGGGGCGAGACCCAGTACTTC.

This clonotype was detected only a few times. The chain links TRBV16 to TRBJ1-4, with D perhaps TRBD1 (6 bases). The CDR3 is 16 residues long. Germline V gene lookup returns CDR1 KGHSY and CDR2 FQNENV. V shed 2 bases and J shed 6 bases, with 16 bases lying between them. The CDR3 DNA reads as TGTGCCAGCAGCCAAGGTCCTGCAGGGGAAGATGAAAAACTGTTTTTT. Encoded protein: CASSQGPAGEDEKLFF.

The chain recombines TRBV5-1 with TRBJ2-1; no definite D call. The CDR3 contains 14 residues. Trimming took 0 bases from V and 6 from J, leaving 10 bases between them. Germline V gives CDR1 SGHRS, CDR2 YFSETQ. The CDR3 here is CASSLGSAINEQFF. The CDR3 DNA sequence: TGCGCCAGCAGCTTGGGCTCGGCGATCAATGAGCAGTTCTTC. Drawing the rest from reference TRBV5-1 and TRBJ2-1, the complete variable domain is KAGVTQTPRYLIKTRGQQVTLSCSPISGHRSVSWYQQTPGQGLQFLFEYFSETQRNKGNFPGRFSGRQFSNSRSEMNVSTLELGDSALYLCASSLGSAINEQFFGPGTRLTVL.

V is TRBV28 and J is TRBJ2-2; tentatively, D is TRBD1 or TRBD2 (5 bases each). CDR3 size: 14 residues. V was trimmed by 5 bases and J by 6 bases, leaving 13 bases between them. Germline CDR1 and CDR2: MDHEN and SYDVKM. This chain's CDR3 is CASSPGTVAGELFF. The DNA of the CDR3 is TGTGCCAGCAGTCCGGGGACCGTAGCCGGGGAGCTGTTTTTT.

The V call is TRBV10-3, the J call TRBJ2-7, with D perhaps TRBD2 (6 bases). There are 15 residues in the CDR3. The V and J ends lost 5 bases and 3 bases respectively, with 17 bases between them. The germline CDR1 and CDR2 sequences are ENHRY and SYGVKD. In nucleotides, the CDR3 is TGTGCCATCAGTTCGGGACTGGAGGTTGACTACGAGCAGTACTTC. Its protein product is CAISSGLEVDYEQYF.

This clonotype appeared many times. The rearrangement joins TRBV6-5 to TRBJ1-1, with 7 bases fitting TRBD1. The J segment lost 5 bases and the V segment lost 2 bases, leaving 5 bases of the junction unmatched. This CDR3 spans 14 amino acids. The V gene's germline CDR1 is MNHEY and CDR2 SVGAGI. The CDR3 sequence is CASSYLGGGTEAFF. DNA for the CDR3: TGTGCCAGCAGTTACCTAGGGGGCGGAACTGAAGCTTTCTTT.

The chain uses TRBV5-1 and TRBJ1-2; 9 bases align to TRBD1. The CDR3 is 16 amino acids. The junction had 7 bases not matched to a gene; V was cut back by 0 bases and J by 4 bases. Germline V gene sequence: CDR1 SGHRS, CDR2 YFSETQ. The CDR3 nucleotides read TGCGCCAGCAGCTTGGACAGGGGGCGAGAAGTCTATGGCTACACCTTC. Encoded protein: CASSLDRGREVYGYTF.

The V and J genes are TRBV5-1 and TRBJ2-1, with 12 bases fitting TRBD2. With V trimmed by 0 bases and J by 0 bases, 10 bases remained unmatched. The CDR3 has 20 amino acids. The germline V gene encodes CDR1 SGHRS and CDR2 YFSETQ. CDR3 DNA: TGCGCCAGCAGCTTGGCAGATCTAGCGGGGGGGACGAGCTCCTACAATGAGCAGTTCTTC. This sequence encodes CASSLADLAGGTSSYNEQFF.

CDR3 loop: CASSLGEQGRPYGYTF. For the CDR3, the DNA is TGTGCCAGCAGCTTAGGGGAACAGGGCCGCCCGTATGGCTACACCTTC. V gene TRBV7-9 combines with J gene TRBJ1-2; D is perhaps TRBD1 (6 bases). V lost 1 base and J 5 bases, leaving 17 bases between the germline ends. CDR1 and CDR2 (germline): SEHNR, FQNEAQ (reference sequence). The CDR3 contains 16 residues.

This rearrangement joins TRBV6-1 to TRBJ1-2; the match to TRBD1 covers 8 bases. The CDR3 spans 15 residues. Germline assignment: CDR1 MNHNS and CDR2 SASEGT. Trimming removed 2 bases from V and 4 bases from J; junction bases left unmatched: 6. The CDR3 nucleotides are TGTGCCAGCAGTGAACCCCGGACAGGGAGCTATGGCTACACCTTC. Translation gives CASSEPRTGSYGYTF.

This clonotype was seen more than once but under ten times. The J gene is TRBJ1-2, the V gene TRBV5-1; D unresolved. The germline CDR1 and CDR2 sequences are SGHRS and YFSETQ. This CDR3 is 15 amino acids long. Between the trimmed V and J ends, which lost 0 bases and 4 bases, there was a span of 13 bases. CDR3 region: CASSLVSQLAYGYTF. CDR3 sequence (DNA): TGCGCCAGCAGCTTGGTCTCGCAATTAGCCTATGGCTACACCTTC. The whole variable domain, remainder taken from reference TRBV5-1 and TRBJ1-2, is KAGVTQTPRYLIKTRGQQVTLSCSPISGHRSVSWYQQTPGQGLQFLFEYFSETQRNKGNFPGRFSGRQFSNSRSEMNVSTLELGDSALYLCASSLVSQLAYGYTFGSGTRLTVV.